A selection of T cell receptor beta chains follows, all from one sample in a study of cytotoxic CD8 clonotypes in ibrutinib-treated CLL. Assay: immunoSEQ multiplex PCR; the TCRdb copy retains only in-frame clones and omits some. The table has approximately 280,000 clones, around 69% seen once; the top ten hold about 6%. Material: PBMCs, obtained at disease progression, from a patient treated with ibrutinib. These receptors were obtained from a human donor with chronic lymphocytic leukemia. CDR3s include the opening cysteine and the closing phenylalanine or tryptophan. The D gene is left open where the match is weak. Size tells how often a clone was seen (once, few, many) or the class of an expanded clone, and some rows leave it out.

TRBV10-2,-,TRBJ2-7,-,TGCGCCAGCAGTGACAGCCACGAGCAGTACTTC,CASSDSHEQYF
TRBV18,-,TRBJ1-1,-,TGTGCCAACTCACCGGACGGCTTCATGAACACTGAAGCTTTCTTT,CANSPDGFMNTEAFF
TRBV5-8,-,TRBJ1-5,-,TGTGCCAGCAGCACAAACATCCGGGGCCGCAATCAGCCCCAGCATTTT,CASSTNIRGRNQPQHF
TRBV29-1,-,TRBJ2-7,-,TGCAGCGTTCGTGGATCCTACGAGCAGTACTTC,CSVRGSYEQYF
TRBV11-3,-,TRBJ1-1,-,TGTGCCAGCAGCTCGACAGTGAACACTGAAGCTTTCTTT,CASSSTVNTEAFF
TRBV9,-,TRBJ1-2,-,TGTGCCAGCAGCACAAACCTTTCACCTGGGGGCTATGGCTACACCTTC,CASSTNLSPGGYGYTF
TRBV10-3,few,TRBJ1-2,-,TGTGCCATCACCGTAAACCCAGGGACTCGAGGCTATGGCTACACCTTC,CAITVNPGTRGYGYTF
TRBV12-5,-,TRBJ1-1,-,TGTGCTAGTGGTCCGGGACTTGAAGCTTTCTTT,CASGPGLEAFF
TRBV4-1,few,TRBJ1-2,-,TGCGCCAGCAGCCACAGGGTCGGCTACACCTTC,CASSHRVGYTF
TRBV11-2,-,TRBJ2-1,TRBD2,TGTGCCAGCAGCTTAGCCCGAGCGGGAGGGCCCCCCAATGAGCAGTTCTTC,CASSLARAGGPPNEQFF
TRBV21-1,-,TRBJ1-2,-,TGTGCCAGCAGCATCGGGACTTCTTACTATGGCTACACCTTC,CASSIGTSYYGYTF
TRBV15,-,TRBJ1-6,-,TGTGCCACCAGCAGGGGGGGGAGGAACTCCTATAATTCACCCCTCCACTTT,CATSRGGRNSYNSPLHF
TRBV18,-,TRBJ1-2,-,TGTGCCAGCTCAAGCCGGGGCGTTAACTATGGCTACACCTTC,CASSSRGVNYGYTF
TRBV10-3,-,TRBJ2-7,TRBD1,TGTGCCATCAGTGAGGGACAGGGTTTCGACGAGCAGTACTTC,CAISEGQGFDEQYF
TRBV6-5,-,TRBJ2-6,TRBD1,TGTGCCAGCAGTTCGGGACAGGGGACTGGGGCCAACGTCCTGACTTTC,CASSSGQGTGANVLTF
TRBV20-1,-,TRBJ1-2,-,TGCAGTGCTAGTAAGGGGGTGGACTACACCTTC,CSASKGVDYTF
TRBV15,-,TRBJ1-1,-,TGTGCCACCAGCAGAGATGGGCGCGGAGGGGCTTTCTTT,CATSRDGRGGAFF
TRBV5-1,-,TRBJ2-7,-,TGCGCCAGCAGCTTGGGGGTAGGGGGAGCCTCCTACGAGCAGTACTTC,CASSLGVGGASYEQYF
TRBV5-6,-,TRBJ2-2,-,TGTGCCAGCAGCAGGGTCCCCGGGGAGCTGTTTTTT,CASSRVPGELFF
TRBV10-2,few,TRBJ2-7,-,TGCGCCAGCAGCCTCAGGGGTTCAGGCCACGAGCAGTACTTC,CASSLRGSGHEQYF
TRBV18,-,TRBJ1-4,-,TGTGCCAGCTCAGAACAGGGAAGAGGGGAACTGTTTTTT,CASSEQGRGELFF
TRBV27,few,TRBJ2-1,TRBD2,TGTGCCAGCAGTCCCCGGGGGGCGGGGGGCCCCCACAATGAGCAGTTCTTC,CASSPRGAGGPHNEQFF
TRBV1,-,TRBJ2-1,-,TGCACCAGCAGCCAAGACCCCCTTAGACTAGCGGGGGGAGACAATGAGCAGTTCTTC,CTSSQDPLRLAGGDNEQFF
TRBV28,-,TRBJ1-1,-,TGTGCCAGCAGTTTGAGACAGGCGGGGAACACTGAAGCTTTCTTT,CASSLRQAGNTEAFF
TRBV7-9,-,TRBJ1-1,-,TGTGCCAGCAGCTTACTAGGGAGGGGTACTGAAGCTTTCTTT,CASSLLGRGTEAFF
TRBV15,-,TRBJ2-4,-,TGTGCCACCAGCAGACAGGGCCTTCTAGCCAAAAACATTCAGTACTTC,CATSRQGLLAKNIQYF
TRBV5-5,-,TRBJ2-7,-,TGTGCCAGCAGCTTGTTGGGCGAGCAGTACTTC,CASSLLGEQYF
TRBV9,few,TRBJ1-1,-,TGTGCCAGCAGCGTAGAGGCCAGTGGGAAAGCTTTCTTT,CASSVEASGKAFF
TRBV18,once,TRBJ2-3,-,TGTGCCAGCTCACCACGCCTCAGGGGGGGCACAGATACGCAGTATTTT,CASSPRLRGGTDTQYF
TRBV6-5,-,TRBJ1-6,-,TGTGCCAGCAGAAAGGACGCGGAGCGTAATTCACCCCTCCACTTT,CASRKDAERNSPLHF
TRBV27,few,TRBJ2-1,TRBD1,TGTGCCAGCAACCCACTGGGACAGGGGGCCTACAATGAGCAGTTCTTC,CASNPLGQGAYNEQFF
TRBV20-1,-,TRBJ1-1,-,TGCAGTGCTAGTTGGGGTCCTGAAGCTTTCTTT,CSASWGPEAFF
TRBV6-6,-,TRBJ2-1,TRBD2,TGTGCCAGCAATATCGGACTAGCGGGAGTGGATGAGCAGTTCTTC,CASNIGLAGVDEQFF
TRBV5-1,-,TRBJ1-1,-,TGCGCCAGCAGCTTGGCCGGGGGACTATGGAAAAATGAAGCTTTCTTT,CASSLAGGLWKNEAFF
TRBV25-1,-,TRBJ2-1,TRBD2,TGTGCCAGCAGTGAGGGACTAGCGGGAGGTAATGAGCAGTTCTTC,CASSEGLAGGNEQFF
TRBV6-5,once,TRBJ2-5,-,TGTGCCAGCAGTTCATACAGTTTTGAGACCCAGTACTTC,CASSSYSFETQYF
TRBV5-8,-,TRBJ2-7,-,TGTGCCAGCAGCTTGAGGCGGACTGTATTCTCCTACGAGCAGTACTTC,CASSLRRTVFSYEQYF
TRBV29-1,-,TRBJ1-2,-,TGCAGCGTTGTTGCAAAGGAGGGTTTCGGGCTAGGCTACACCTTC,CSVVAKEGFGLGYTF
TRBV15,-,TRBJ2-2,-,TGTGCCACCAGCCCCCAAAGGGGCGGGGAGCTGTTTTTT,CATSPQRGGELFF
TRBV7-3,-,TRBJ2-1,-,TGTGCCAGCAGCCCCCGGGGGTTGTACAATGAGCAGTTCTTC,CASSPRGLYNEQFF